These T cell receptor beta chains were read from a single sample in a study of radiotherapy plus CTLA-4 blockade in lung cancer. Sequencing was performed with immunoSEQ multiplex PCR; in TCRdb, only in-frame clones are kept and a portion is missing. The sample yields 50,000 or so clones, approximately 76% seen once. This specimen consisted of peripheral blood, obtained from a patient treated with radiotherapy plus ipilimumab. The source of these receptors is a human donor with non-small cell lung cancer who had stable disease on radiotherapy plus ipilimumab. CDR3s include the opening cysteine and the closing phenylalanine or tryptophan. The D gene is left open where the match is weak.

j_call v_call d_call cdr3_aa
TRBJ1-1 TRBV18 . CASSPRQLNTEAFF
TRBJ2-5 TRBV15 TRBD1 CATTRDGQVQETQYF
TRBJ2-1 TRBV7-3 . CASSLSSYNEQFF
TRBJ1-2 TRBV6-4 . CASSPEERVGGYTF
TRBJ1-6 TRBV14 TRBD1 CASSQGMTGINSPLHF
TRBJ1-1 TRBV19 . CASNAGLFANTEAFF
TRBJ2-7 TRBV7-9 TRBD1 CASSISGTGAYEQYF
TRBJ2-2 TRBV29-1 TRBD1 CSVNFDGTGLRGELFF
TRBJ2-1 TRBV9 TRBD1 CASSTEHRGFQFF
TRBJ1-6 TRBV28 . CASSLGGRGWNSPLHF
TRBJ2-5 TRBV5-1 TRBD1 CASSQTGSPETQYF
TRBJ2-4 TRBV4-1 . CASSQEYGLGVRRLAKNIQYF
TRBJ1-2 TRBV7-2 TRBD1 CASSPLQGGGYGYTF
TRBJ2-2 TRBV29-1 TRBD1 CSVEVIGQGVDGELFF
TRBJ1-1 TRBV4-2 TRBD1 CASSQGGTANTEAFF
TRBJ1-6 TRBV15 . CATSRINWEPGHGKNSPLHF
TRBJ2-1 TRBV4-3 TRBD2 CASSQVLLAGGNNEQFF
TRBJ2-2 TRBV6-1 . CASSEIYNPNTGELFF
TRBJ1-5 TRBV6-1 TRBD1 CASTPGQRIHQPQHF
TRBJ1-2 TRBV7-2 . CASSLGTPAGVGYTF
TRBJ2-5 TRBV28 . CASRLTGAAPQETQYF
TRBJ2-3 TRBV9 . CASSPISGDTQYF
TRBJ1-3 TRBV11-2 . CASSLDEGLTGPFSGNTIYF
TRBJ1-1 TRBV28 . CASSLLNTEAFF